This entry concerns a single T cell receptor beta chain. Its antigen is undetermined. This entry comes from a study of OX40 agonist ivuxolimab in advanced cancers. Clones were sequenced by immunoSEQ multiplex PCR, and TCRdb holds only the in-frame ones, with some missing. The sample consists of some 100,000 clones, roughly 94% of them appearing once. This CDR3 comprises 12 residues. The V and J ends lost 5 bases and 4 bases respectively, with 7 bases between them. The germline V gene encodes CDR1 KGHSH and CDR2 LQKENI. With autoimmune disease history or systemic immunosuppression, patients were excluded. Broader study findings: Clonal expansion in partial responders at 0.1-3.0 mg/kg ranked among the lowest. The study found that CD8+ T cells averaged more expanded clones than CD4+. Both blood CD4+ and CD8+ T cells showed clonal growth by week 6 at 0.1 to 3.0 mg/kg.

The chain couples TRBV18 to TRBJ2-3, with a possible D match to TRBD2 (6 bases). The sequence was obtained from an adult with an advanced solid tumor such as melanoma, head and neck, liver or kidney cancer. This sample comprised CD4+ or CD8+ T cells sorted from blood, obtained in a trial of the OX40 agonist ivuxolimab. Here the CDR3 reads CASSTSSDTQYF. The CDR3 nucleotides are TGTGCCAGCTCAACTAGCTCAGATACGCAGTATTTT.